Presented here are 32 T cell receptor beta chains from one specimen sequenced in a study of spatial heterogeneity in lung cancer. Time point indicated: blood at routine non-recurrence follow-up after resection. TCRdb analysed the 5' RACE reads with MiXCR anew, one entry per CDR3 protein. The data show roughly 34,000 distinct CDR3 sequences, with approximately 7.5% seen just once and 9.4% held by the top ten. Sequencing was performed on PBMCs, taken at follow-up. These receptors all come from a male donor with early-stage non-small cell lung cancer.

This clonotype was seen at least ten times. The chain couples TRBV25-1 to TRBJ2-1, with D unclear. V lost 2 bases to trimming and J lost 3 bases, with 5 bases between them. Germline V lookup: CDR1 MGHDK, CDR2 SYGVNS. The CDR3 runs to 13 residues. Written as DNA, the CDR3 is TGTGCCAGCAGTGAAGTCGTCTACAATGAGCAGTTCTTC. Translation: CASSEVVYNEQFF.

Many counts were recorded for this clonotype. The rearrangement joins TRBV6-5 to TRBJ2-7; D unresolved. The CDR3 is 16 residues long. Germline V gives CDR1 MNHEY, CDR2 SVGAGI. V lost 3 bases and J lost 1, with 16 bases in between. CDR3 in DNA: TGTGCCAGCAGTTATTCCACTGTGCGTCCGTCCTACGAGCAGTACTTC. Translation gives CASSYSTVRPSYEQYF.

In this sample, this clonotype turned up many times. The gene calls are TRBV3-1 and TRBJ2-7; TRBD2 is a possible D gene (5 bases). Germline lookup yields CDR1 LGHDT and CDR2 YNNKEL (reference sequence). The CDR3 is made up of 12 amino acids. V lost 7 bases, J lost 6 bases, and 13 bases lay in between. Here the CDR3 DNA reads TGTGCCAGCACCTCGGTTCGGGGCGAGCAGTACTTC. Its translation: CASTSVRGEQYF.

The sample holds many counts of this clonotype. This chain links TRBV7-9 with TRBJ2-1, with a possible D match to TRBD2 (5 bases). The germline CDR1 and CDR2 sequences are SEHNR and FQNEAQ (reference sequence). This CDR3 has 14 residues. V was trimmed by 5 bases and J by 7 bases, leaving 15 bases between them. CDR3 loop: CASSPPLAINEQFF. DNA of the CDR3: TGTGCCAGCAGCCCTCCCCTAGCCATTAATGAGCAGTTCTTC.

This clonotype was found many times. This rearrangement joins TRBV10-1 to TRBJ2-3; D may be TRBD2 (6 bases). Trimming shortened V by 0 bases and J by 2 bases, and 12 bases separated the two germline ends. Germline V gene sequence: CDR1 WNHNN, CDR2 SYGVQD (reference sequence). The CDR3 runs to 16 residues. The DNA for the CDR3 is TGCGCCAGCAGTGAGTCGTTCGGGGGAGACACAGATACGCAGTATTTT. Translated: CASSESFGGDTDTQYF.

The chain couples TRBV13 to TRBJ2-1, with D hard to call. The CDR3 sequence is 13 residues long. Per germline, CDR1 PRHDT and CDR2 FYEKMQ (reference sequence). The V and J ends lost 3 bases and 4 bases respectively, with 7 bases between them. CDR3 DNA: TGTGCCAGCAGCTTGGGCCTTTACAATGAGCAGTTCTTC. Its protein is CASSLGLYNEQFF.

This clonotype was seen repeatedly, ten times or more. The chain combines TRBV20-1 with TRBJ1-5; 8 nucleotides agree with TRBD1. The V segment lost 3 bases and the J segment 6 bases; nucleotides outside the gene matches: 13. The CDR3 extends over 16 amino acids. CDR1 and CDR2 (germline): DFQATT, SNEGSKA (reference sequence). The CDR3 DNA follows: TGCAGTGCTAGTAGTATGCTAGGACAGGGTATTCAGCCCCAGCATTTT. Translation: CSASSMLGQGIQPQHF.

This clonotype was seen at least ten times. CDR3 region: CASSPLDGSGQETQYF. The CDR3 DNA reads as TGTGCCAGCAGTCCGCTGGATGGTAGCGGCCAAGAGACCCAGTACTTC. The chain joins TRBV6-6 to TRBJ2-5; a possible D gene is TRBD2 (6 bases). CDR1 is MNHNY and CDR2 is SVGAGI in the germline V gene (reference sequence). Trimming cost V 5 bases and J 1 base, with 17 bases left between them. This CDR3 spans 16 amino acids.

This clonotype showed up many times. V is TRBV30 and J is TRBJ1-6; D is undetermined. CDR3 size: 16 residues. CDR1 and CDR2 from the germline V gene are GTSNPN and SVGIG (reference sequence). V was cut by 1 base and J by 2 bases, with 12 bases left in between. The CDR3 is CAWSAQIMTYNSPLHF. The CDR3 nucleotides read TGTGCCTGGAGTGCCCAGATTATGACCTATAATTCACCCCTCCACTTT.

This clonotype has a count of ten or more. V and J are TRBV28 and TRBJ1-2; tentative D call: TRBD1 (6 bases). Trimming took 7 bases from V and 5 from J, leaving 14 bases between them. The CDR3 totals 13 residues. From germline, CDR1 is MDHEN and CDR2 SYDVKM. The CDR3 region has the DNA TGTGCCAGCACCGGGACACGGGCTTATGGCTACACCTTC. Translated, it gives CASTGTRAYGYTF.

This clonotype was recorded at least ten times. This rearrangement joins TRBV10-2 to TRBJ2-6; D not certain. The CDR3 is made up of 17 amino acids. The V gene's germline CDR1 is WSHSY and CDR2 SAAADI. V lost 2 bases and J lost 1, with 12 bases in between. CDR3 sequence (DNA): TGCGCCAGCAGTGAGATAGGAAGGACGTCTGGGGCCAACGTCCTGACTTTC. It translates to CASSEIGRTSGANVLTF.

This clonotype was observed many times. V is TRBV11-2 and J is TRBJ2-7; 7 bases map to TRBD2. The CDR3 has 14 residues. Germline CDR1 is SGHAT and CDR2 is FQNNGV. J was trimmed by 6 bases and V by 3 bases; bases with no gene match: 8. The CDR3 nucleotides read TGTGCCAGCAGCTTTTCCAGCGGGGCGGTCGAGCAGTACTTC. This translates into CASSFSSGAVEQYF.

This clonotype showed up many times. The CDR3 nucleotides are TGTGCCAGCGTGCCGGGACAGGGGGCAGGGGGCTACACCTTC. Encoded protein: CASVPGQGAGGYTF. The V gene is TRBV6-6, the J gene TRBJ1-2; 12 positions agree with TRBD1. The CDR3 contains 14 residues. The V gene's germline CDR1 is MNHNY and CDR2 SVGAGI (reference sequence). J was trimmed by 8 bases and V by 8 bases; bases with no gene match: 9.

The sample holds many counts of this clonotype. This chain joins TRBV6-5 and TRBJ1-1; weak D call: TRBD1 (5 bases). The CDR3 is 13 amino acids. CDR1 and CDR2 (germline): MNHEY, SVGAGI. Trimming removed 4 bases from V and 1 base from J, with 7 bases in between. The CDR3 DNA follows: TGTGCCAGCAGTTCTCAGGGGAACACTGAAGCTTTCTTT. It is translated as CASSSQGNTEAFF.

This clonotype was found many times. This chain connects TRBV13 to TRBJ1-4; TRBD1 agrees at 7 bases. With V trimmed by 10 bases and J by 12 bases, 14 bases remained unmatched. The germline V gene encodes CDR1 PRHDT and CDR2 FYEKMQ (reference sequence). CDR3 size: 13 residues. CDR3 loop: CAKKQGTRLELFF. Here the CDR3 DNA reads TGTGCCAAGAAACAGGGGACCCGGTTGGAACTGTTTTTT.

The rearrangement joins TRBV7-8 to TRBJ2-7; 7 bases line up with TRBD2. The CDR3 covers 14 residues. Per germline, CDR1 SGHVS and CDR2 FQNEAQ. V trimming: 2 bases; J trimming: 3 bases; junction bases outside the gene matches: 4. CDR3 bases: TGTGCCAGCAGCTTACTAGCGGCCAACTACGAGCAGTACTTC. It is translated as CASSLLAANYEQYF.

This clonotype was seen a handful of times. CDR3 nucleotide sequence: TGCGCCAGCAGCCAAGATCTGACAGAAGGTCAGCCCCAGCATTTT. As protein: CASSQDLTEGQPQHF. V and J are TRBV4-1 and TRBJ1-5; weak D call: TRBD1 (5 bases). Germline lookup yields CDR1 MGHRA and CDR2 YSYEKL. V lost 0 bases, J lost 6 bases, and 12 bases lay in between. CDR3 length: 15 residues.

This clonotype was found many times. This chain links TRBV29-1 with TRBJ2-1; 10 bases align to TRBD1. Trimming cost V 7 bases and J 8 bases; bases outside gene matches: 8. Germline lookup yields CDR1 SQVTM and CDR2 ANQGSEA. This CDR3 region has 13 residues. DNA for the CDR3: TGCAGCGATCGACAGGGGGCGAACGATGAGCAGTTCTTC. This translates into CSDRQGANDEQFF.

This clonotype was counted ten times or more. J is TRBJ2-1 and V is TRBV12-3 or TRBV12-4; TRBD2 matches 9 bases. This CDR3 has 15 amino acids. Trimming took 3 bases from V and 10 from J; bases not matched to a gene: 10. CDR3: CASSFAGGAPEEQFF. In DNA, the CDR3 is TGTGCCAGCAGTTTTGCGGGGGGGGCCCCGGAGGAGCAGTTCTTC.

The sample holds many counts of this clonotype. The CDR3 is CASSLDGGSRSGNTIYF. Written as DNA, the CDR3 is TGTGCCAGCAGCTTAGACGGCGGCAGCCGCTCTGGAAACACCATATATTTT. The V gene is TRBV7-9, the J gene TRBJ1-3; D gene ambiguous. Between the trimmed V and J ends, which lost 1 base and 0 bases, there was a span of 13 bases. There are 17 residues in the CDR3. Looked up from germline, CDR1 is SEHNR and CDR2 is FQNEAQ (reference sequence).

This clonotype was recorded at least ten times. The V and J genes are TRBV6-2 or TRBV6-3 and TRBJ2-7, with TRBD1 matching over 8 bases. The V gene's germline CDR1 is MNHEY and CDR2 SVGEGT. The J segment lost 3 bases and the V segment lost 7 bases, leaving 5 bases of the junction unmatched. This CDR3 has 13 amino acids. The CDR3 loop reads CASMYTGGYEQYF. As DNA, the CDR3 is TGTGCCAGCATGTACACAGGGGGCTACGAGCAGTACTTC.

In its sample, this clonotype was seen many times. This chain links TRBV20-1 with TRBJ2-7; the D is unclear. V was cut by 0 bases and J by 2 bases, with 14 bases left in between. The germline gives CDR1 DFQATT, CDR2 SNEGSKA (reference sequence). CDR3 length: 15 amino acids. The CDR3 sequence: CSARDAASPTYEQYF. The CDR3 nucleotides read TGCAGTGCTAGAGATGCCGCTTCCCCGACCTACGAGCAGTACTTC.

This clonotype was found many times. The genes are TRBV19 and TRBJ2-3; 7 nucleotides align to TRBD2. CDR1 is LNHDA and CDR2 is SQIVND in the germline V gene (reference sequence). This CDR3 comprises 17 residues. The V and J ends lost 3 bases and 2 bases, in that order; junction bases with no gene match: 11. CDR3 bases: TGTGCCAGTAGTATCGAGATCCGGGGGGTCTTCACAGATACGCAGTATTTT. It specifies CASSIEIRGVFTDTQYF.

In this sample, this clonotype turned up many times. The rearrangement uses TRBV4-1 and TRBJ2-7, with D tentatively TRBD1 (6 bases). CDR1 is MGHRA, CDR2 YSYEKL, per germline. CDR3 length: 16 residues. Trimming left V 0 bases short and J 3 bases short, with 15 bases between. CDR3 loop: CASSQDMDSVYYEQYF. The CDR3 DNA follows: TGCGCCAGCAGCCAAGATATGGACAGCGTATACTACGAGCAGTACTTC.

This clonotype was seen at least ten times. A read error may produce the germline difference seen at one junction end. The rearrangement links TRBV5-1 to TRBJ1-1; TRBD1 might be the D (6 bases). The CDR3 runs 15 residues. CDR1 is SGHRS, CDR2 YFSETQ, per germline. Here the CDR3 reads CATSYQGTSITEAFF. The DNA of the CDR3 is TGCGCCACCAGCTACCAGGGGACCTCCATAACTGAAGCTTTCTTT.

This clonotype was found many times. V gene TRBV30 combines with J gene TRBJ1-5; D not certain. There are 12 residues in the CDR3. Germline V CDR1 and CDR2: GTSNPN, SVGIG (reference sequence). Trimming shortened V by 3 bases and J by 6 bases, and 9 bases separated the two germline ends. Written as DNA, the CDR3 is TGTGCCTGGAGGCACCCAGGTCAGCCCCAGCATTTT. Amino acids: CAWRHPGQPQHF.

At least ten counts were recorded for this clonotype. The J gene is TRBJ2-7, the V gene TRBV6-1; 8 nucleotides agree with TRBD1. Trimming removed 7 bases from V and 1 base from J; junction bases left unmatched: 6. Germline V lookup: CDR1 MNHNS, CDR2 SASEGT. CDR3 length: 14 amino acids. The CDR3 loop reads CASTLDRASYEQYF. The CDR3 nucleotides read TGTGCCAGCACGTTGGACAGGGCTTCCTACGAGCAGTACTTC.

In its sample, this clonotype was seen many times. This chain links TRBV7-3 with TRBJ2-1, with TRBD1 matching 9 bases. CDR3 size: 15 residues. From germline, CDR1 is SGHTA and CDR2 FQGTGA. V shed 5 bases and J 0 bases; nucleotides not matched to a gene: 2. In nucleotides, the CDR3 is TGTGCCAGCAGCCCGACAGGGGGCTCCTACAATGAGCAGTTCTTC. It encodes CASSPTGGSYNEQFF.

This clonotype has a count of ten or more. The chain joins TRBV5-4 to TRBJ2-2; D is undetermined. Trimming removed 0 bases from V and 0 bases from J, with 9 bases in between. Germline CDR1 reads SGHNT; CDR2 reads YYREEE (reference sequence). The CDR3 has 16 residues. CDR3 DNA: TGTGCCAGCAGCTTGGATGGTCAGTCGAACACCGGGGAGCTGTTTTTT. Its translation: CASSLDGQSNTGELFF.

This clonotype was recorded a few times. The CDR3 DNA sequence: TGTGCCAGCAGCGCCGACAGGGGAGTCGATACGCAGTATTTT. Its protein is CASSADRGVDTQYF. The J gene is TRBJ2-3, the V gene TRBV5-6; 8 bases match TRBD1. The CDR3 is 14 amino acids. With 4 bases clipped from V and 6 bases from J, the junction kept 7 bases outside the gene matches. CDR1 and CDR2 (germline): SGHDT, YYEEEE.

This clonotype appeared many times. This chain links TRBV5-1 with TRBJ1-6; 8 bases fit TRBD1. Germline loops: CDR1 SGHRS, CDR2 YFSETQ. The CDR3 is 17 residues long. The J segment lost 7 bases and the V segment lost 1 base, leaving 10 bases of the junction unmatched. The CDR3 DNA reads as TGCGCCAGCAGCTTGCGCGTTGCACAGGGGGGAAATTCACCCCTCCACTTT. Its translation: CASSLRVAQGGNSPLHF.

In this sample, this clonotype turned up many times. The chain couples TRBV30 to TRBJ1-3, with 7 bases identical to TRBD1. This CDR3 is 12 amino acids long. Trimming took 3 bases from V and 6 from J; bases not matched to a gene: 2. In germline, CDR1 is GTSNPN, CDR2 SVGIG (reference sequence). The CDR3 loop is CAWRTGENTIYF. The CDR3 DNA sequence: TGTGCCTGGAGAACAGGGGAAAACACCATATATTTT.